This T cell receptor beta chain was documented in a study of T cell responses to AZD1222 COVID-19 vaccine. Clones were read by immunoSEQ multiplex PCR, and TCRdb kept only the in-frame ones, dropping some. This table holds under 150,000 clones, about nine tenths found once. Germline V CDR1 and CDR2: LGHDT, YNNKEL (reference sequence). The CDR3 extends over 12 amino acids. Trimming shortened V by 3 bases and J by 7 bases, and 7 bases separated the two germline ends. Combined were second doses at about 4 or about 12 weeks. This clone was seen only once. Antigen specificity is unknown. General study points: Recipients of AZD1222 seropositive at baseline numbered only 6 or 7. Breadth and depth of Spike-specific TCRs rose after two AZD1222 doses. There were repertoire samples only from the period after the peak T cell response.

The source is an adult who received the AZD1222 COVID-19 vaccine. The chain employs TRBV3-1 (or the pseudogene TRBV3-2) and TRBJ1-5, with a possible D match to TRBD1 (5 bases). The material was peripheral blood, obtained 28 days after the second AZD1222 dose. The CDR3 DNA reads TGTGCCAGCAGCCACGGGGCACAGCCCCAGCATTTT. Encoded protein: CASSHGAQPQHF.